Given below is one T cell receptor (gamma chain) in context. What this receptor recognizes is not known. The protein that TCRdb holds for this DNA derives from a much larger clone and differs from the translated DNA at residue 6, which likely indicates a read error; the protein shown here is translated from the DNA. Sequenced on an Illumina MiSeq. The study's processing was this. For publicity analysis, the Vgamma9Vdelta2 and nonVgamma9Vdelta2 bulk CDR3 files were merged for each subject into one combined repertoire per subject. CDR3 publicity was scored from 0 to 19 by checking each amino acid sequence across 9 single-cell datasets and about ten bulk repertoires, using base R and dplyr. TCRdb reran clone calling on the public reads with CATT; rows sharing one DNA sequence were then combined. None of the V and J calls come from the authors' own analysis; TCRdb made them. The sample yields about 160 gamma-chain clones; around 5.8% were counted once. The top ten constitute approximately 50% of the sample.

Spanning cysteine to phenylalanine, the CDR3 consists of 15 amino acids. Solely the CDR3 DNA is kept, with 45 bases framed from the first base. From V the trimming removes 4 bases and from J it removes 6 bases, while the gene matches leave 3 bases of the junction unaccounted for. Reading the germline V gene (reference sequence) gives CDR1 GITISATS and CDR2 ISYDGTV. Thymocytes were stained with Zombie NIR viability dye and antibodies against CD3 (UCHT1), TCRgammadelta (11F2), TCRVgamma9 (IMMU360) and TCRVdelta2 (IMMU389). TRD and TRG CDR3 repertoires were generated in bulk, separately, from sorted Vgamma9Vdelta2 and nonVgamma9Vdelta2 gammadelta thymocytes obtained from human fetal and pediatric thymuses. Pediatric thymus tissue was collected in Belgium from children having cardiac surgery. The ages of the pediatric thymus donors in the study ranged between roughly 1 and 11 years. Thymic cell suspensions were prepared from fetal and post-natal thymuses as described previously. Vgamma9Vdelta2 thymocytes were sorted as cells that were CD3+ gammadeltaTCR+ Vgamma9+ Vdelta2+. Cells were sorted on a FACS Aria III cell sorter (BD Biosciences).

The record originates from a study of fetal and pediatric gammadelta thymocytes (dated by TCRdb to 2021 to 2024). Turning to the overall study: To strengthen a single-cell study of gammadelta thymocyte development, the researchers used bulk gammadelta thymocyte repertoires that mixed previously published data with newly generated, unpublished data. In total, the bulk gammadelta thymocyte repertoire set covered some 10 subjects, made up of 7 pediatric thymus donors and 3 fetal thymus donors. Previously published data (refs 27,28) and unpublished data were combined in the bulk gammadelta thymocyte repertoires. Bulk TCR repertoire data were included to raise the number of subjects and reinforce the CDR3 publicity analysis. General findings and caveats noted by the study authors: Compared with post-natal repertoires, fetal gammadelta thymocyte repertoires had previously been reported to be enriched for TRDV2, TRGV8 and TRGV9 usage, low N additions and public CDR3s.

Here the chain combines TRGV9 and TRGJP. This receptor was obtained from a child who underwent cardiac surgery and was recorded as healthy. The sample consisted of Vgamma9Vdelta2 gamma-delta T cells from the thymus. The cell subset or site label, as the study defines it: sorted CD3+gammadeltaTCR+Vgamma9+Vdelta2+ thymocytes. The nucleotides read TGTGCCTTGTGGGAACGAGAGTTGGGCAAAAAAATCAAGGTATTT. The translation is CALWERELGKKIKVF.